This TCR beta chain was recorded in a study of cytomegalovirus exposure and HLA in healthy donors. Using immunoSEQ multiplex PCR, the repertoire was profiled, and TCRdb retains in-frame clones only, with some absent. This table has about 190,000 clones, 75% to 90% appearing once. The germline CDR1 and CDR2 sequences are GTSNPN and SVGIG (reference sequence). The CDR3 covers 13 residues. V lost 3 bases and J lost 1, with 9 bases in between. This clone was found a few times. Its target is not known. Findings and limits, study-wide: CMV antigen specificity was confirmed in vitro for a few CMV-associated chains. It was reported that the classifier diagnosed cytomegalovirus status with high specificity and sensitivity in both the original and validation cohorts.

V is TRBV30 and J is TRBJ2-5, with D tentatively TRBD2 (6 bases). This clonotype was obtained from a man aged 18 to 29 in good health and CMV-seropositive. Sequenced input: PBMCs. The CDR3 DNA reads as TGTGCCTGGAGCCCCGGGGGCCAAGAGACCCAGTACTTC. Amino acids: CAWSPGGQETQYF.